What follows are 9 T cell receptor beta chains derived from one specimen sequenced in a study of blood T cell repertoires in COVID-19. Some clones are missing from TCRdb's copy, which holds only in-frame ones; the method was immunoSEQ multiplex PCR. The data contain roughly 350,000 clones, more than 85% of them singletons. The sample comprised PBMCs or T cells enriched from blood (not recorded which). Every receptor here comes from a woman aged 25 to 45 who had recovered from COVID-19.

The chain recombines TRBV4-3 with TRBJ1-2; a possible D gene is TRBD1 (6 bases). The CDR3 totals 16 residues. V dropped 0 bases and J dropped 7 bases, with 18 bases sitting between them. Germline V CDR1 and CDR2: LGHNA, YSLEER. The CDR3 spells CASSQDLTGGWSGYTF. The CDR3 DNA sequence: TGCGCCAGCAGCCAAGACTTGACGGGGGGCTGGAGTGGCTACACCTTC.

CDR3 protein: CASSLWGRARNEQFF. DNA for the CDR3: TGTGCCAGCAGTTTGTGGGGGAGGGCCCGAAATGAGCAGTTCTTC. The chain uses TRBV28 and TRBJ2-1, with 7 positions matching TRBD2. V shed 3 bases and J 7 bases; nucleotides not matched to a gene: 9. This CDR3 has 15 amino acids. CDR1 MDHEN and CDR2 SYDVKM come from the germline V gene.

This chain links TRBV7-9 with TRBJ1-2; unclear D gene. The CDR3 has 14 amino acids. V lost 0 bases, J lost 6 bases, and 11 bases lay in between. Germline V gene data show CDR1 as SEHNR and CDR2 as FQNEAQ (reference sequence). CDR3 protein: CASSLAFVSHGYTF. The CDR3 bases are TGTGCCAGCAGCTTAGCGTTCGTTAGTCATGGCTACACCTTC.

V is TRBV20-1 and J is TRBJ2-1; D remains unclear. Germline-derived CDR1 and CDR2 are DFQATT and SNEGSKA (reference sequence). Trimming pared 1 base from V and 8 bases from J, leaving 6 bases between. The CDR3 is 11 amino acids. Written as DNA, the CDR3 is TGCAGTGCTAGAGGTCGGTATGAGCAGTTCTTC. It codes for CSARGRYEQFF.

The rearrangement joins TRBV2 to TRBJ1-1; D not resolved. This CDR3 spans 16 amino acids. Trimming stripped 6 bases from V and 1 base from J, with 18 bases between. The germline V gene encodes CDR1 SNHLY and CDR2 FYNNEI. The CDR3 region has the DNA TGTGCCAGCAGCGCCGGGGTTGTCAAGACGAACACTGAAGCTTTCTTT. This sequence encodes CASSAGVVKTNTEAFF.

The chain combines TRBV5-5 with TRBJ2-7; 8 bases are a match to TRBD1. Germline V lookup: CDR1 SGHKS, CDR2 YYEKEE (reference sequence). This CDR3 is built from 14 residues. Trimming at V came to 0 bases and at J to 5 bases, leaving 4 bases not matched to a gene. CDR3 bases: TGTGCCAGCAGCTTGGGACAGGGGATCCACGAGCAGTACTTC. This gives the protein CASSLGQGIHEQYF. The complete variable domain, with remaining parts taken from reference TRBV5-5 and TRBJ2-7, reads DAGVTQSPTHLIKTRGQQVTLRCSPISGHKSVSWYQQVLGQGPQFIFQYYEKEERGRGNFPDRFSARQFPNYSSELNVNALLLGDSALYLCASSLGQGIHEQYFGPGTRLTVT.

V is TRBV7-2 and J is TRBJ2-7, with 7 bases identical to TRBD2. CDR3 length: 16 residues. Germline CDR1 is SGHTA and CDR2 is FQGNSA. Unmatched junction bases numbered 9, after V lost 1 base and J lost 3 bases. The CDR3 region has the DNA TGTGCCAGCAGCTTAGGAGGTGGGAGGGTGGGCTACGAGCAGTACTTC. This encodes CASSLGGGRVGYEQYF.

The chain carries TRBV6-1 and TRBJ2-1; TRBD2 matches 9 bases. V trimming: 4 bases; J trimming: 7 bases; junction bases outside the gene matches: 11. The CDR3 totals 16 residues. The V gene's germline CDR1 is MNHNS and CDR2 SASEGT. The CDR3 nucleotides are TGTGCCAGCAGTGGGGCGCGGGGGGGCCTGGGAAATGAGCAGTTCTTC. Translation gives CASSGARGGLGNEQFF.

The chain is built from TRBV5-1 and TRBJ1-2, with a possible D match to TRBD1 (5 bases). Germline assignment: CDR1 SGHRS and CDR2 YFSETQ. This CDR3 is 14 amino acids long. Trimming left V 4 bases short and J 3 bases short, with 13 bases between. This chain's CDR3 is CASSVTGTDYGYTF. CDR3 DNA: TGCGCCAGCAGCGTGACCGGGACTGACTATGGCTACACCTTC.